Below, one T cell receptor (beta chain) is given with its context. The antigen is not known. The data were obtained in a study of blood T cells in healthy people across ages. Points from the study as a whole: It was the long-lived donors that had more naive CD4+ cells and higher diversity than aged donors.

Sample-barcoded 5' priming and a J-beta primer mix drove a second PCR of roughly 7 to 11 cycles. TCRdb itself ran the 5' RACE reads through MiXCR, one entry per CDR3 protein. This sample yields around 600,000 distinct CDR3 sequences, of which less than 60% are seen a single time; around 24% belongs to the top ten. Germline loops: CDR1 SGHTA, CDR2 FQGNSA. There are 13 residues in the CDR3. The V segment lost 1 base and the J segment 9 bases; nucleotides outside the gene matches: 4. V and J are TRBV7-2 and TRBJ2-7; TRBD2 matches 9 bases. Sequencing used blood. This clonotype was obtained from an elderly man in good health. CDR3 DNA sequence: TGTGCCAGCAGCTTAGATCCAGCGGGGGGGCAGTACTTC. Translation: CASSLDPAGGQYF.